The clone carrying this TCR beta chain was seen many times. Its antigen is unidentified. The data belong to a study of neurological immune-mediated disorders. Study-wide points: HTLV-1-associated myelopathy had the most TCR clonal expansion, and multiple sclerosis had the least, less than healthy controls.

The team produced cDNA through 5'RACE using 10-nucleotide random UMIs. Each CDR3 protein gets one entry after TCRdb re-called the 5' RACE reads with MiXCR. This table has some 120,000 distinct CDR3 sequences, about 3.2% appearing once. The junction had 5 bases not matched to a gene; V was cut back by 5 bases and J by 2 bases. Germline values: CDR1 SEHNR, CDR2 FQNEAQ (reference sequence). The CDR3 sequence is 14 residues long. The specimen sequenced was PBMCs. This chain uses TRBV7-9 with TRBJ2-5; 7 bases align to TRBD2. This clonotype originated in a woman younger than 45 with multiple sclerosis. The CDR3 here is CASSPREEQETQYF. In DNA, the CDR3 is TGTGCCAGCAGCCCCCGGGAGGAACAAGAGACCCAGTACTTC. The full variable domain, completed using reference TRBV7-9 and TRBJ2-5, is DTGVSQNPRHKITKRGQNVTFRCDPISEHNRLYWYRQTLGQGPEFLTYFQNEAQLEKSRLLSDRFSAERPKGSFSTLEIQRTEQGDSAMYLCASSPREEQETQYFGPGTRLLVL.